This TCR beta chain was retrieved from a study of cytomegalovirus exposure and HLA in healthy donors. This clone was counted between two and nine times. Trimming took off 0 bases at V and 2 bases at J, with 5 bases between the two ends. Germline CDR1 reads SGHNT; CDR2 reads YYREEE (reference sequence). This CDR3 region has 13 residues. At sampling all donors were nominally healthy, likely with unrecorded immune exposures. The study ran its PCR with 60 Vbeta and 13 Jbeta primers. Per the original data handling: A follow-up analysis tallied around 80 million unique TCR beta chains, roughly 11 million shared. Assay used: immunoSEQ multiplex PCR; TCRdb lists only in-frame clones, some missing. V, J and clone size were drawn from that table, and D and trimming were deduced from the DNA. The sample consists of about 190,000 clones, 81% of them appearing once.

This chain connects TRBV5-4 to TRBJ1-2; D may be TRBD1 (5 bases). What was sequenced was PBMCs. The receptor's source is a young man in good health and CMV-seronegative. This CDR3 is CASSLAGNYGYTF. The CDR3 DNA sequence: TGTGCCAGCAGCTTGGCAGGGAACTATGGCTACACCTTC.